This TCR beta chain was sequenced in a study of OX40 agonist ivuxolimab in advanced cancers. Study as a whole: With ivuxolimab, an agonistic anti-OX40 (CD134) antibody, patients were treated. Of the participants, over 30% had some prior anti-PD-1, anti-PD-L1 or anti-CTLA-4 therapy, which was allowed. Study findings and constraints: At 0.1 to 3.0 mg/kg, CD4+ and CD8+ blood T cells expanded clonally by week 6. Some of the lowest clonal expansion was seen in partial responders at 0.1-3.0 mg/kg.

Germline lookup yields CDR1 LGHNA and CDR2 YNFKEQ. This CDR3 spans 16 amino acids. The V end was cut by 6 bases, the J end by 8 bases, with 25 bases between. To note about this clone: Its antigen is undetermined.

Assay: immunoSEQ multiplex PCR; the TCRdb copy retains only in-frame clones and omits some. The sample carries fewer than 65,000 clones, just over 85% recorded once. The chain has TRBV4-2 and TRBJ1-2; a possible D gene is TRBD1 (5 bases). The receptor comes from an adult with an advanced solid tumor such as melanoma, head and neck, liver or kidney cancer. Sequenced here: CD4+ or CD8+ T cells sorted from blood, sampled in a trial of the OX40 agonist ivuxolimab. The CDR3 loop reads CASSTLSGSGVEGYTF. In nucleotides, the CDR3 is TGTGCCAGCAGTACACTTAGCGGTTCGGGGGTGGAGGGCTACACCTTC.